The clone carrying this T cell receptor beta chain was found a few times. The entry originates in a study of beta chain features in type 1 diabetes. Germline V gene lookup returns CDR1 LGHNA and CDR2 YNFKEQ. The CDR3 loop spans 17 amino acids. Losses at the gene ends were 4 bases for V and 2 bases for J; bases not matched to a gene: 11. cDNA synthesis used the whole RNA isolate, giving expressed TCRB sequences. Sequencing was performed with immunoSEQ multiplex PCR; in TCRdb, only in-frame clones are kept and a portion is missing. The sample has over 500,000 clones; roughly 16% are singletons. What was sequenced was naive CD4+ T cells from blood. The receptor comes from a man between 18 and 29 years old in good health. V usage is TRBV4-2 and J usage is TRBJ2-3, with TRBD1 identical over 8 bases. CDR3 residues: CASSPLTGAVITDTQYF. CDR3 nucleotides: TGTGCCAGCAGCCCTCTGACAGGGGCCGTTATCACAGATACGCAGTATTTT.